The rows below give T cell receptor beta chains drawn from one sample of a study of blood T cell repertoires in COVID-19. Generated by immunoSEQ multiplex PCR, the TCRdb table keeps only in-frame clones and is missing some. The sample contains roughly 170,000 clones, less than 90% of which appear only once. The source material was peripheral blood. The receptors shown here come from a man between 65 and 80 years old with active or convalescent COVID-19. Each CDR3 is given with its conserved first and last residue. The D gene is left open where the match is weak.

d_gene,j_gene,v_gene,CDR3nt,CDR3aa
TRBD1,TRBJ2-2,TRBV9,TGTGCCAGCAGCGAGGGCACAGGGGACACCGGGGAGCTGTTTTTT,CASSEGTGDTGELFF
-,TRBJ2-3,TRBV18,TGTGCCAGCTCACCACCCGTAGGACAGGAGGGAAATACGCAGTATTTT,CASSPPVGQEGNTQYF
-,TRBJ2-7,TRBV7-2,TGTGCCAGCAGTGGACTGATCCTCTCCTACGAGCAGTACTTC,CASSGLILSYEQYF
TRBD1,TRBJ1-2,TRBV30,TGTGCCTGGAGTTGGACAGGGAACTATGGCTACACCTTC,CAWSWTGNYGYTF
-,TRBJ2-2,TRBV9,TGTGCCAGCAGCGTACGGGGATCGAACACCGGGGAGCTGTTTTTT,CASSVRGSNTGELFF
TRBD1,TRBJ1-5,TRBV7-8,TGTGCCAGCAGTTTCACAGGGACAGATCAGCCCCAGCATTTT,CASSFTGTDQPQHF
-,TRBJ1-2,TRBV28,TGTGCCAGCAGTTTCCGGGATGGGGGCTACACCTTC,CASSFRDGGYTF
TRBD2,TRBJ2-2,TRBV6-5,TGTGCCAGCAGATATAGCGGGGGGTACACCGGGGAGCTGTTTTTT,CASRYSGGYTGELFF
-,TRBJ1-5,TRBV19,TGTGCCAGTAGTTATGAGACTTATAGCAATCAGCCCCAGCATTTT,CASSYETYSNQPQHF
TRBD1,TRBJ2-4,TRBV6-2/TRBV6-3,TGTGCCAGCAGTCAGACAGGGACGAGAAACATTCAGTACTTC,CASSQTGTRNIQYF
TRBD1,TRBJ1-1,TRBV28,TGTGCCAGCAGCCTAGGGGGCGGATACACTGAAGCTTTCTTT,CASSLGGGYTEAFF
-,TRBJ1-2,TRBV10-1,TGCGCCAGCAGTGAATCTCGCGGCTATGGCTACACCTTC,CASSESRGYGYTF
TRBD1,TRBJ1-4,TRBV4-3,TGCGCCAGCAGCCAAGATCGTGGACAGGGGTGGGAAAAACTGTTTTTT,CASSQDRGQGWEKLFF
-,TRBJ2-2,TRBV15,TGTGCCACCAGCGGACTGCCCGGGGAGCTGTTTTTT,CATSGLPGELFF
-,TRBJ1-6,TRBV28,TGTGCCAGCAGTTTACACAGGGATAATTCACCCCTCCACTTT,CASSLHRDNSPLHF
-,TRBJ1-5,TRBV29-1,TGCAGCGTTGGCGGCAGTAATCAGCCCCAGCATTTT,CSVGGSNQPQHF
TRBD2,TRBJ2-3,TRBV25-1,TGTGCCAGCAGTGATGGGGGTAGCGGGATACCAGATACGCAGTATTTT,CASSDGGSGIPDTQYF
-,TRBJ1-2,TRBV18,TGTGCCAGCTCAAGCGGGACCGAGTATGGCTACACCTTC,CASSSGTEYGYTF
-,TRBJ1-4,TRBV25-1,TGTGCCAGCTGGGGGGAAGGGGATGAAAAACTGTTTTTT,CASWGEGDEKLFF
TRBD1,TRBJ1-2,TRBV4-3,TGCGCCAGCAGCCGGCGACAGGGGGTGGGTGGCTACACCTTC,CASSRRQGVGGYTF
-,TRBJ1-2,TRBV7-2,TGTGCCAGCAGCCCCCGTTTGACAGGAAACTATGGCTACACCTTC,CASSPRLTGNYGYTF
TRBD1,TRBJ1-4,TRBV29-1,TGCAGCGCCATGGACAGGGGATCCCTTGCAACTAATGAAAAACTGTTTTTT,CSAMDRGSLATNEKLFF
TRBD1,TRBJ1-1,TRBV6-2/TRBV6-3,TGTGCCAGCAGTTACTTCCGGGACAGGCTGTTCACTGAAGCTTTCTTT,CASSYFRDRLFTEAFF
-,TRBJ1-5,TRBV19,TGTGCCAGTAGTGTTTTTAGGGGCGATCAGCCCCAGCATTTT,CASSVFRGDQPQHF